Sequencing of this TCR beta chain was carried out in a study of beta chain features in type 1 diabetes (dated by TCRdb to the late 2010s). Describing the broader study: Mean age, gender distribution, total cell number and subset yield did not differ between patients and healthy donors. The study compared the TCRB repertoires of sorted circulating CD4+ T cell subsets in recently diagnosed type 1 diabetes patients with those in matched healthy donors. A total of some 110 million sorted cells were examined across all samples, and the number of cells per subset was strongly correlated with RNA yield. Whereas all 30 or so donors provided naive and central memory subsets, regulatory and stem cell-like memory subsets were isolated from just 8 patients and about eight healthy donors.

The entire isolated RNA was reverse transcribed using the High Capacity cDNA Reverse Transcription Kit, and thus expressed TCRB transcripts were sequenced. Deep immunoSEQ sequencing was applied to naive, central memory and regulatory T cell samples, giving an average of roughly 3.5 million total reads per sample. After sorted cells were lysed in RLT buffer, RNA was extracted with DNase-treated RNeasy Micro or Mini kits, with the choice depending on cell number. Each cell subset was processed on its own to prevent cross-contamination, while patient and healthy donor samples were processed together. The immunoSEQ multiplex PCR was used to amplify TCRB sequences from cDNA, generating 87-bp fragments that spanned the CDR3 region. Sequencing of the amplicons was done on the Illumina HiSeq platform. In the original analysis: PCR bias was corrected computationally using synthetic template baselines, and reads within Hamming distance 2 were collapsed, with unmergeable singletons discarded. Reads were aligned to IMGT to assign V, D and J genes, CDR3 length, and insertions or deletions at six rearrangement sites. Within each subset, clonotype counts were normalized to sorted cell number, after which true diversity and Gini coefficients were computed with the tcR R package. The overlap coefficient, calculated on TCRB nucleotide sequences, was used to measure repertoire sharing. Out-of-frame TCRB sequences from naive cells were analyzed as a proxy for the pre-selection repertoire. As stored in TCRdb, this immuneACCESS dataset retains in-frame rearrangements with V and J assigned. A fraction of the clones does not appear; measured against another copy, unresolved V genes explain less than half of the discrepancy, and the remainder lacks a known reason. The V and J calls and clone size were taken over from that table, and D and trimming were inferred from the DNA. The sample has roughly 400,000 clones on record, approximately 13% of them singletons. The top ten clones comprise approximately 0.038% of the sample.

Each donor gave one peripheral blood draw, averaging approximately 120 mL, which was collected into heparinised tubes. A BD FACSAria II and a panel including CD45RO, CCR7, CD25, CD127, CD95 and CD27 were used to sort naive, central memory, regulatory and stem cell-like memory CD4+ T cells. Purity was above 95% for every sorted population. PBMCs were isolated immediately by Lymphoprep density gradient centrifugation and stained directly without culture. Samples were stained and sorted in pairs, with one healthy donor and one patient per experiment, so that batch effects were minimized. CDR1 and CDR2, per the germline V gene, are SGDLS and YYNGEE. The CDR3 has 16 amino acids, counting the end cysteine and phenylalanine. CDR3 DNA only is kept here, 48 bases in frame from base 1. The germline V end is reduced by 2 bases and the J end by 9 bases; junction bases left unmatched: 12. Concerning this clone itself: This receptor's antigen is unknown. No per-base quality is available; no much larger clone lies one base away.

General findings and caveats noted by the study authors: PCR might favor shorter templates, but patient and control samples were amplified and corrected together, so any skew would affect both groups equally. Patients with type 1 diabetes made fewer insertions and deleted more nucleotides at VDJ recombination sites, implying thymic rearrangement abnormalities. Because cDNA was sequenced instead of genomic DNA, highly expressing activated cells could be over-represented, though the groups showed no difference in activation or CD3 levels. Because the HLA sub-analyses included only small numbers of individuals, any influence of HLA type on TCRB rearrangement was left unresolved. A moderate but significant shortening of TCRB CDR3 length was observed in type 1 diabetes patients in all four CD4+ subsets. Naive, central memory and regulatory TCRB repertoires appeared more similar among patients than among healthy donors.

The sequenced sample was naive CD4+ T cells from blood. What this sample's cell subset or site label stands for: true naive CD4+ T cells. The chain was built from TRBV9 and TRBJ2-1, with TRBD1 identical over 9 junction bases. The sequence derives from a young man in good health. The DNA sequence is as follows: TGTGCCAGCAGCGTTAATAGAGGGGACAGGGAATTTGAGCAGTTCTTC. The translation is CASSVNRGDREFEQFF.